The 13 T cell receptor beta chains presented below share a single source sample, sequenced in a study of CD8 T cells in Susac syndrome. Roughly 0.45 to 1 ug RNA was reverse transcribed with random hexamers. TCRdb re-analysed the immunoSEQ multiplex PCR reads in MiXCR, keeping a single row per CDR3 protein. The profile covers 130,000 or so distinct CDR3 sequences, with 96% appearing a single time and 0.11% to 0.15% taken by the ten largest. Sequences were obtained from CD4+ T cells from PBMCs. These receptors all come from a human donor with Susac syndrome.

V and J are TRBV23-1 and TRBJ2-1; possibly TRBD1 for D (6 bases). TRBV23-1 counts as an open reading frame of uncertain function. This CDR3 region has 13 residues. Deletions cut 4 bases from V and 5 bases from J, with 9 bases between. The CDR3 nucleotides are TGCGCCAGCAGTCTTACAGGGAACAATGAGCAGTTCTTC. Its protein product is CASSLTGNNEQFF.

This chain connects TRBV12-3 or TRBV12-4 to TRBJ2-5; D call uncertain. V gave up 3 bases and J gave up 4 bases, with 9 bases separating them. The CDR3 is 13 amino acids. The CDR3 protein is CASSFTPRETQYF. As DNA, the CDR3 is TGTGCCAGCAGTTTCACTCCTAGAGAGACCCAGTACTTC.

The chain recombines TRBV7-2 with TRBJ2-7, with no clear D. Germline V gene data show CDR1 as SGHTA and CDR2 as FQGNSA. The CDR3 length is 14 residues. The ends were cut back, 5 bases at V and 3 bases at J, with 14 bases in the middle. DNA of the CDR3: TGTGCCAGCAGCCCCGCCGGCGTCGTCTACGAGCAGTACTTC. The encoded protein is CASSPAGVVYEQYF.

This chain joins TRBV7-2 and TRBJ2-2, with 7 bases aligning to TRBD1. CDR1 and CDR2 (germline): SGHTA, FQGNSA. This CDR3 is 15 amino acids long. Germline trimming cut 3 bases from V and 4 bases from J; bases unmatched to any gene: 5. The CDR3 loop is CASSFGDRVTGELFF. The DNA of the CDR3 is TGTGCCAGCAGCTTTGGTGACAGGGTCACCGGGGAGCTGTTTTTT.

The J gene is TRBJ2-7, the V gene TRBV27, with D tentatively TRBD2 (5 bases). Germline lookup yields CDR1 MNHEY and CDR2 SMNVEV (reference sequence). There are 15 residues in the CDR3. V was pared by 7 bases and J by 1 base, with 17 bases between. CDR3 residues: CASKLVTESSYEQYF. The DNA for the CDR3 is TGTGCCAGCAAACTAGTCACCGAAAGTTCCTACGAGCAGTACTTC.

The chain joins TRBV9 to TRBJ1-1, with a tentative D call TRBD1 (5 bases). This CDR3 is built from 14 residues. V was cut by 0 bases and J by 4 bases, with 10 bases left in between. The germline V gene encodes CDR1 SGDLS and CDR2 YYNGEE. The CDR3 region is CASSVDRRGTEAFF. The DNA for the CDR3 is TGTGCCAGCAGCGTAGACAGGCGAGGCACTGAAGCTTTCTTT.

V gene TRBV28 combines with J gene TRBJ1-5, with unresolved D. CDR1 is MDHEN and CDR2 is SYDVKM in the germline V gene. V lost 5 bases, J lost 9 bases, and 14 bases lay in between. The CDR3 is 13 amino acids. The DNA of the CDR3 is TGTGCCAGCAGTCTTGACTCCCCGGGGCCCCAGCATTTT. Protein: CASSLDSPGPQHF.

The chain employs TRBV20-1 and TRBJ2-1; D gene uncertain. Germline CDR1 reads DFQATT; CDR2 reads SNEGSKA (reference sequence). V was clipped by 3 bases and J by 0 bases, with 12 bases between them. The CDR3 covers 15 residues. The CDR3 region is CSARPFGNSYNEQFF. The CDR3 DNA reads as TGCAGTGCTAGGCCCTTCGGAAACTCCTACAATGAGCAGTTCTTC.

This chain connects TRBV28 to TRBJ2-1, with D possibly called TRBD1 or TRBD2 (5 bases each). Trimming shortened V by 2 bases and J by 4 bases, and 12 bases separated the two germline ends. Germline CDR1 reads MDHEN; CDR2 reads SYDVKM. The CDR3 runs to 15 residues. The CDR3 loop reads CASSLGTGHYNEQFF. In nucleotides, the CDR3 is TGTGCCAGCAGTTTAGGGACGGGCCATTACAATGAGCAGTTCTTC.

This chain uses TRBV5-1 with TRBJ2-3, with no clear D. Trimming took 4 bases from V and 7 from J, leaving 13 bases between them. Per the germline V gene, CDR1 is SGHRS and CDR2 is YFSETQ. The CDR3 runs to 13 residues. The CDR3 nucleotides are TGCGCCAGCAGCATCCTCGATACAAATACGCAGTATTTT. Protein: CASSILDTNTQYF.

The chain has TRBV18 and TRBJ2-7; D tentatively reads TRBD1 or TRBD2 (5 bases each). The V and J ends lost 10 bases and 0 bases respectively, with 19 bases between them. In germline, CDR1 is KGHSH, CDR2 LQKENI. The CDR3 consists of 15 residues. The CDR3 DNA reads TGTGCCACCTTTTCCAACCGGGACCGCTCCTACGAGCAGTACTTC. Translated, it gives CATFSNRDRSYEQYF.

The chain uses TRBV30 and TRBJ1-2; a weak D match, TRBD1 (6 bases). V lost 2 bases to trimming and J lost 2 bases, with 12 bases between them. This CDR3 is built from 14 residues. Germline lookup yields CDR1 GTSNPN and CDR2 SVGIG (reference sequence). DNA of the CDR3: TGTGCCTGGAGTACGGGGGCGGCAAACTATGGCTACACCTTC. Residues: CAWSTGAANYGYTF.

The rearrangement links TRBV28 to TRBJ2-1; tentatively, D is TRBD1 or TRBD2 (5 bases each). Germline V gene sequence: CDR1 MDHEN, CDR2 SYDVKM. The CDR3 is 14 amino acids. Trimming pared 2 bases from V and 8 bases from J, leaving 13 bases between. In nucleotides, the CDR3 is TGTGCCAGCAGTTTAGGGGGAGAGGGCCATGAGCAGTTCTTC. This gives the protein CASSLGGEGHEQFF.